The T cell receptor (beta chain) under discussion was sequenced for a study of post-analysis software for immune sequencing data. Study information: Included courses were relapsing-remitting and secondary progressive multiple sclerosis; progressive-relapsing multiple sclerosis was also included. Whole-study results and caveats: Compared with controls, patients had more of roughly five TRBV segments, including TRBV5-6, TRBV5-1 and TRBV20-1.

This clonotype was counted between two and nine times. Antigen specificity is unknown. Unique-molecular-identifier-tagged TCR beta cDNA libraries were used. Input populations of roughly 1 to 10 million T cells gave rise to roughly 500,000 cDNA molecules. TCRdb processed the PCR reads anew with MiXCR; each CDR3 protein has one entry. The sample carries a few hundred thousand distinct CDR3 sequences, approximately 39% recorded once. The junction had 13 bases not matched to a gene; V was cut back by 2 bases and J by 12 bases. This CDR3 region has 16 residues. Looked up from germline, CDR1 is MNHEY and CDR2 is SVGAGI.

The sample was blood. The rearrangement uses TRBV6-5 and TRBJ2-1; 10 bases are a match to TRBD2. This receptor was identified in a girl under 10 years old with multiple sclerosis. CDR3 bases: TGTGCCAGCAGTTACGACGGACTAGCGGCACCCCTCAGGCAGTTCTTC. It codes for CASSYDGLAAPLRQFF.